Listed here is a single TCR beta chain. No antigen is known for it. Assay used: immunoSEQ multiplex PCR; TCRdb lists only in-frame clones, some missing. This sample has roughly 110,000 clones, with around 84% found just once. This specimen comes from a study of radiotherapy plus CTLA-4 blockade in lung cancer. The germline V gene encodes CDR1 MNHEY and CDR2 SVGAGI. Trimming removed 0 bases at V and 10 bases at J, with 18 bases between. This CDR3 contains 15 residues. Regarding the study as a whole: Clones derived from tumor TCRs expanded in blood after radiotherapy plus ipilimumab.

The starting material was peripheral blood, obtained from a patient treated with radiotherapy plus ipilimumab. This clonotype was obtained from a human donor with non-small cell lung cancer that progressed on radiotherapy plus ipilimumab. Some clones in this sample may be carry-over from other donors' samples. This chain joins TRBV6-5 and TRBJ1-1, with D maybe TRBD1 (5 bases). CDR3 amino acids: CASSYSEWGRGGAFF. CDR3 coding DNA: TGTGCCAGCAGTTACTCAGAATGGGGTCGGGGGGGAGCTTTCTTT.